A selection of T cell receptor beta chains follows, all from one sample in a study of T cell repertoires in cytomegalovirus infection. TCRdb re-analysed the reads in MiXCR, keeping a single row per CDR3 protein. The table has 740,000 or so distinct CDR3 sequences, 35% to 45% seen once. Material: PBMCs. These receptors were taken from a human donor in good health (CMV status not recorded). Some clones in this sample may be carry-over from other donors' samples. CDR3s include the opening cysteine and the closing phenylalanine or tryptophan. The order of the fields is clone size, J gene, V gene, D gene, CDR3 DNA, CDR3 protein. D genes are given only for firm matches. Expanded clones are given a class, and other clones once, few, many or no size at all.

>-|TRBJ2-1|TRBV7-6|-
TGTGCCAGCAGCCCCGCCCGGGGTGTAGGTACTGAGCCGTTCTTC
CASSPARGVGTEPFF
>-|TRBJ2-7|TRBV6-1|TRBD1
TGTGCCAGCAGTTACAGTGGAGGGACAGGAGACTCCTACGAGCAGTACTTC
CASSYSGGTGDSYEQYF
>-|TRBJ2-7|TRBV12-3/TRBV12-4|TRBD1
TGTGCCAGAAGCTTAGCGACAGGGAGCCAGAACGATCAGTACTTC
CARSLATGSQNDQYF
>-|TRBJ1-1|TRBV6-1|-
TGTGCCAGCAGTTTATGGGGACGGAGTCTTATGAACACTGAAGCTTTCTTT
CASSLWGRSLMNTEAFF
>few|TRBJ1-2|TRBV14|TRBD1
TGTGCCAGCAGCCAGAACAGGGGGCGAACTCCTTATGGCTACACCTTC
CASSQNRGRTPYGYTF
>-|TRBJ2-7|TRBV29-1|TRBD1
TGCAGCGCCACGGGACAGTCTTCCTACGAGCAGTACTTC
CSATGQSSYEQYF
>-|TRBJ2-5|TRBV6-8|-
TGTGCCAGCAGTCCCTCAGGAGTCAGAGAGACCCAGTACTTC
CASSPSGVRETQYF
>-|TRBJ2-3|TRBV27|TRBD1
TGTGCCAGCAGCCCTCGGGCGGTAGGGGGCCCCACAGATACGCAGTATTTT
CASSPRAVGGPTDTQYF
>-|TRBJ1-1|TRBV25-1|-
TGTGCCAGCAGTGAAGACCTTATCCGGGGGGCAAAAGCTTTCTTT
CASSEDLIRGAKAFF
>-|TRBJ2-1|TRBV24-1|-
TGTGCCACCAGTAGATTTAATGAGCAGTTCTTC
CATSRFNEQFF
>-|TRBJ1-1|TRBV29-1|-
TGCAGCGTCAAGGGATACTCACCTGAAGCTTTCTTT
CSVKGYSPEAFF
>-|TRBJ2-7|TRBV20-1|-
TGCAGTGCTAGAGGTGACAGCGTCTACGAGCAGTACTTC
CSARGDSVYEQYF
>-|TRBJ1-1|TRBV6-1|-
TGTGCCAGCAGTGAAGGGCAACGGGGTCTTGAAGCTTTCTTT
CASSEGQRGLEAFF
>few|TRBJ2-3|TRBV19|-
TGTGCCAGTAGTATAGGGGCCAGCACAGATACGCAGTATTTT
CASSIGASTDTQYF
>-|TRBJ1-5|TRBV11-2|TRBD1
TGTGCCAGCAGCTTAGCCCAGGGACAGTCTTGGCCCCAGCATTTT
CASSLAQGQSWPQHF
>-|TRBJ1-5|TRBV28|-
TGTGCCAGCAGTTTAAGTCCCCAGCATTTT
CASSLSPQHF
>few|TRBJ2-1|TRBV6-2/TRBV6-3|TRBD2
TGTGCCAGCAGTTACTCTCCTAGCGGGACCCCCTCCTACAATGAGCAGTTCTTC
CASSYSPSGTPSYNEQFF
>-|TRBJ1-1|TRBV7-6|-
TGTGCCAGCAGCTTAGGCCAGGGCATGGGAGGCACTGAAGCTTTCTTT
CASSLGQGMGGTEAFF
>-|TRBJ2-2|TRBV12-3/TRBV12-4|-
TGTGCCTGCACCGTGGGCTGGGCCACCGGGGAGCTGTTTTTT
CACTVGWATGELFF
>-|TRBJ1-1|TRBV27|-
TGTGCCAGCAGTTGGAGGGGCTTGAACACTGAAGCTTTCTTT
CASSWRGLNTEAFF
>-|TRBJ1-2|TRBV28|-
TGTGCCAGCAGGTCACTCGGAAGGGGTTCCAACTATGGCTACACCTTC
CASRSLGRGSNYGYTF
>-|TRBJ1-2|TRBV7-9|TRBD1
TGTTCAAGCAGTAATGACAGGGGTGTCTACACCTTC
CSSSNDRGVYTF
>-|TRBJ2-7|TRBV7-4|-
TGTGCCAGCAGCTTAGCTGGGCGCCACGAGCAGTACTTC
CASSLAGRHEQYF
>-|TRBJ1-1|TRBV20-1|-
TGCAGTGTTCCCCTCGGTAGGGACACTGAAGCTTTCTTT
CSVPLGRDTEAFF
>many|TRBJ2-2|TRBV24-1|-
TGTGCCACCAGTGATTCCAGGACCGGGGAGCTGTTTTTT
CATSDSRTGELFF
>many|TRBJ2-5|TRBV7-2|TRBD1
TGTGCCAGCAGCCAGGGACAGAGAGTAGAGACCCAGTACTTC
CASSQGQRVETQYF
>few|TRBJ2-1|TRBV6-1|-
TGTGCCAGCCCTTCAGGCAGGGTTACAGCACCCGCGAGCTCCTACAATGAGCAGTTCTTC
CASPSGRVTAPASSYNEQFF
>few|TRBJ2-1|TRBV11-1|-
TGTGCCAGCAGTACGCTCCGCGGAGACTACAATGAGCAGTTCTTC
CASSTLRGDYNEQFF
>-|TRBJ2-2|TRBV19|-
TGTGCCAGTAGTCCAGGGCTTGGCACCGGGGAGCTGTTTTTT
CASSPGLGTGELFF
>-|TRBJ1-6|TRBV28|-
TGTGCCAGCAGGGTACAGGGAGCCAATTCACCCCTCCACTTT
CASRVQGANSPLHF
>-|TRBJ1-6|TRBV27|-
TGTGCCAGCAGTTTGGGCAGGGATTATAATTCACCCCTCCACTTT
CASSLGRDYNSPLHF
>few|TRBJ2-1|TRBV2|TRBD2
TGTGCCAGCAGCGCGACTAGCGGGAGGGCCTATGAGCAGTTCTTC
CASSATSGRAYEQFF
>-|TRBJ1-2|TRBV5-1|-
TGCGCCAGCAGCCCACGGACAGATCGGGTTTCGAGTGGCTACACCTTC
CASSPRTDRVSSGYTF
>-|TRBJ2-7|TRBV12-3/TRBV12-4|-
TGTGCCAGCAGTTTCAGGGGAGGGAACGAGCAGTACTTC
CASSFRGGNEQYF
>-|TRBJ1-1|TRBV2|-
TGTGCCAGCCTGAGTCAAGCCCGGAACACTGAAGCTTTCTTT
CASLSQARNTEAFF
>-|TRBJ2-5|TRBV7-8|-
TGTGCCGGGGGGACAGAGCAAGAGACCCAGTACTTC
CAGGTEQETQYF
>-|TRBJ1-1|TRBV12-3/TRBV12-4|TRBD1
TGTGCCAGCAGGCGACAGGGGACCATGAACACTGAAGCTTTCTTT
CASRRQGTMNTEAFF
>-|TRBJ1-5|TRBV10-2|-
TGCGCCAGCAGTAATTGGAGGAATCAGCCCCAGCATTTT
CASSNWRNQPQHF
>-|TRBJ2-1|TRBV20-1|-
TGCAGTGCCCGTTCCTTGGGGGGTGCCTACAATGAGCAGTTCTTC
CSARSLGGAYNEQFF
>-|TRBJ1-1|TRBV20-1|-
TGCAGTGCTAGAGTCCCGGGGGTAGGGAGAGGGAACGCTTTCTTT
CSARVPGVGRGNAFF
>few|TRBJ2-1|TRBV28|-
TGTGCCAGCAGTGGCGTTCCGAGCTCCTACAATGAGCAGTTCTTC
CASSGVPSSYNEQFF
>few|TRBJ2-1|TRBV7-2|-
TGTGCCAGCAGCTTAGCCACAGCATTAAAGCAGTTCTTC
CASSLATALKQFF
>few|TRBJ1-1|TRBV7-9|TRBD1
TGTGCCAGCAGCTTAAGGACAGGGAGGTATACGGACACTGAAGCTTTCTTT
CASSLRTGRYTDTEAFF
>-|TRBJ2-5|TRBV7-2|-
TGTGCCAGCAGCCGTCTACAGGGTCCAGGGGGGGAGACCCAGTACTTC
CASSRLQGPGGETQYF
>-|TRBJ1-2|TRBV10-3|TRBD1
TGTGCCATCATGGGACAGGGGGCTTCTGACTATGGCTACACCTTC
CAIMGQGASDYGYTF
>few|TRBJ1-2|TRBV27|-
TGTGCCAGCAGTACGCAACAGGAGAACGAACATGGCTACACCTTC
CASSTQQENEHGYTF
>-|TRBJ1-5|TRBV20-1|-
TGCAGTGCTAGAGATACACAGGGCAATCAGCCCCAGCATTTT
CSARDTQGNQPQHF
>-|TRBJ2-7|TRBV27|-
TGTGCCAGCAGGATTATAAGGGGGGACTACGAGCAGTACTTC
CASRIIRGDYEQYF